What follows describes a single TCR beta chain. Antigen specificity is unknown. The record originates from a study of post-analysis software for immune sequencing data. Study observations and caveats: Controls had lower frequencies than patients of 4 or 5 TRBV segments, which included TRBV5-6, TRBV5-1 and TRBV20-1.

Unique molecular identifiers featured in each of the TCR beta cDNA libraries. TCRdb processed the PCR reads anew with MiXCR; each CDR3 protein has one entry. The sample carries hundreds of thousands of distinct CDR3 sequences, 30% recorded once. The CDR3 length is 13 residues. The V and J ends lost 5 bases and 3 bases, in that order; junction bases with no gene match: 1. From germline, CDR1 is MNHEY and CDR2 SVGEGT. The receptor comes from a girl aged 5 to 17 with multiple sclerosis. Sequences were obtained from blood. V usage is TRBV6-2 or TRBV6-3 and J usage is TRBJ2-1; TRBD1 matches at 7 bases. The CDR3 is CASSTGDYNEQFF. CDR3 sequence (DNA): TGTGCCAGCAGTACAGGGGACTACAATGAGCAGTTCTTC.